The rows below give T cell receptor beta chains drawn from one sample of a study of T cell responses to AZD1222 COVID-19 vaccine. The data were produced by immunoSEQ multiplex PCR, yet TCRdb's version contains in-frame clones alone and is incomplete. The sample gives about 100,000 clones, 87% of which show up once; 10% is in the top ten. Sequencing used peripheral blood, obtained 28 days after the second AZD1222 dose. The receptors originated from an adult who received the AZD1222 COVID-19 vaccine. The CDR3 runs from the conserved cysteine through the conserved F or W. The order of the fields is J gene, D gene, clone size, V gene, CDR3 protein, CDR3 DNA. The D gene is left open where the match is weak. Clone sizes are given selectively: once, few, many, or a class where the clone is expanded.

J: TRBJ1-5
D: .
size: .
V: TRBV3-1/TRBV3-2
CDR3: CASSQDYRFNQPQHF
DNA: TGTGCCAGCAGCCAAGACTACCGCTTCAATCAGCCCCAGCATTTT

J: TRBJ2-7
D: .
size: .
V: TRBV27
CDR3: CASSLFGRANEQYF
DNA: TGTGCCAGCAGTTTATTTGGTAGGGCCAACGAGCAGTACTTC

J: TRBJ1-4
D: .
size: .
V: TRBV2
CDR3: CASSQSGTLRQNEKLFF
DNA: TGTGCCAGCAGTCAGTCCGGGACCCTTAGACAAAATGAAAAACTGTTTTTT

J: TRBJ2-6
D: .
size: once
V: TRBV7-9
CDR3: CASTPGANVLTF
DNA: TGTGCCAGCACCCCTGGGGCCAACGTCCTGACTTTC

J: TRBJ1-2
D: TRBD1
size: .
V: TRBV3-1/TRBV3-2
CDR3: CASSRGTAYGYTF
DNA: TGTGCCAGCAGCCGGGGGACAGCCTATGGCTACACCTTC

J: TRBJ2-7
D: .
size: once
V: TRBV19
CDR3: CATSRAYEQYF
DNA: TGTGCCACTTCCCGAGCCTACGAGCAGTACTTC

J: TRBJ2-7
D: TRBD2
size: few
V: TRBV5-5
CDR3: CASSLFLADPSYEQYF
DNA: TGTGCCAGCAGCTTGTTCCTAGCGGACCCGAGCTACGAGCAGTACTTC

J: TRBJ2-6
D: TRBD1
size: .
V: TRBV4-1
CDR3: CPSSQLARTGTGANVLTF
DNA: TGCCCCAGCAGCCAACTCGCTCGGACAGGGACCGGGGCCAACGTCCTGACTTTC

J: TRBJ2-1
D: .
size: few
V: TRBV7-9
CDR3: CASRGRSDPRNEQFF
DNA: TGTGCCAGCAGGGGTAGGTCCGACCCCCGCAATGAGCAGTTCTTC

J: TRBJ2-7
D: .
size: .
V: TRBV14
CDR3: CASSSEGGGPYEQYF
DNA: TGTGCCAGCAGCTCCGAGGGGGGGGGACCCTACGAGCAGTACTTC

J: TRBJ1-2
D: TRBD1
size: .
V: TRBV25-1
CDR3: CASRNKDRGHYGYTF
DNA: TGTGCCAGCAGAAACAAAGACAGGGGTCACTATGGCTACACCTTC

J: TRBJ2-7
D: TRBD2
size: .
V: TRBV28
CDR3: CASTSGTSAGVYEQYF
DNA: TGTGCCAGCACCTCGGGTACGAGCGCGGGAGTTTACGAGCAGTACTTC

J: TRBJ1-5
D: .
size: .
V: TRBV27
CDR3: CASSLTQNGNQPQHF
DNA: TGTGCCAGCAGTCTAACACAGAATGGCAATCAGCCCCAGCATTTT

J: TRBJ1-1
D: .
size: .
V: TRBV18
CDR3: CASSPLSRVVEAFF
DNA: TGTGCCAGCTCCCCCCTGAGCAGAGTGGTGGAAGCTTTCTTT

J: TRBJ1-6
D: .
size: .
V: TRBV5-1
CDR3: CASSSNDNSPLHF
DNA: TGCGCCAGCAGCTCCAACGACAATTCACCCCTCCACTTT

J: TRBJ2-1
D: TRBD2
size: .
V: TRBV5-4
CDR3: CASSLGGGSSYNEQFF
DNA: TGTGCCAGCAGCTTGGGCGGGGGTAGCTCCTACAATGAGCAGTTCTTC

J: TRBJ2-6
D: .
size: .
V: TRBV7-9
CDR3: CASSLALGLGANVLTF
DNA: TGTGCCAGCAGCTTAGCGCTGGGGCTTGGGGCCAACGTCCTGACTTTC

J: TRBJ2-2
D: TRBD1
size: .
V: TRBV23-1
CDR3: CASSQSWDRRVGTGELFF
DNA: TGCGCCAGCAGTCAATCGTGGGACAGGCGGGTCGGAACCGGGGAGCTGTTTTTT

J: TRBJ1-1
D: .
size: .
V: TRBV13
CDR3: CASSLGDTEAFF
DNA: TGTGCCAGCAGCTTAGGTGACACTGAAGCTTTCTTT